One sample yielded the 30 T cell receptor beta chains listed below, sequenced in a study of blood T cell repertoires in COVID-19. TCRdb's table, derived via immunoSEQ multiplex PCR, lists solely in-frame clones and lacks some. This sample has some 350,000 clones; about 87% occur once, and the top ten carry less than 5.5%. Sequencing used PBMCs or T cells enriched from blood (not recorded which). Source of these receptors: a young man who had recovered from COVID-19.

This chain uses TRBV19 with TRBJ1-1; 7 nucleotides line up with TRBD1. The CDR3 length is 16 residues. V lost 6 bases and J lost 2; bases outside the gene matches: 12. CDR1 and CDR2 from the germline V gene are LNHDA and SQIVND (reference sequence). CDR3 protein: CASSMLQGTINTEAFF. DNA of the CDR3: TGTGCCAGTAGCATGCTACAGGGGACGATAAACACTGAAGCTTTCTTT. Complete variable domain (other parts from reference TRBV19 and TRBJ1-1): DGGITQSPKYLFRKEGQNVTLSCEQNLNHDAMYWYRQDPGQGLRLIYYSQIVNDFQKGDIAEGYSVSREKKESFPLTVTSAQKNPTAFYLCASSMLQGTINTEAFFGQGTRLTVV.

The chain uses TRBV19 and TRBJ1-6, with 11 bases fitting TRBD1. CDR1 and CDR2 (germline): LNHDA, SQIVND (reference sequence). The CDR3 consists of 16 residues. The V gene end was trimmed by 9 bases and the J gene end by 4 bases; junction bases not matched to a gene: 8. The CDR3 is CASQPGQGVYNSPLHF. The DNA for the CDR3 is TGTGCCAGCCAACCGGGACAGGGGGTTTATAATTCACCCCTCCACTTT.

The genes are TRBV10-1 and TRBJ1-4; TRBD1 matches at 7 bases. There are 12 residues in the CDR3. The V gene's germline CDR1 is WNHNN and CDR2 SYGVQD (reference sequence). The J segment lost 7 bases and the V segment lost 8 bases, leaving 4 bases of the junction unmatched. CDR3 in amino acids: CASQGGSEKLFF. CDR3 DNA: TGCGCCAGCCAGGGGGGCAGTGAAAAACTGTTTTTT.

This clone has a single count. The rearrangement joins TRBV18 to TRBJ2-5, with 9 bases matching TRBD2. The CDR3 length is 16 residues. CDR1 and CDR2 (germline): KGHSH, LQKENI. J lost 5 bases, V lost 3 bases, and 10 bases had no gene match. The CDR3 coding sequence is TGTGCCAGCTCACCGACCGGCGGGGGGGTGTCGGAGACCCAGTACTTC. Protein product: CASSPTGGGVSETQYF. Full variable domain (rest looked up from reference TRBV18 and TRBJ2-5): NAGVMQNPRHLVRRRGQEARLRCSPMKGHSHVYWYRQLPEEGLKFMVYLQKENIIDESGMPKERFSAEFPKEGPSILRIQQVVRGDSAAYFCASSPTGGGVSETQYFGPGTRLLVL.

CDR3: CASSPPQGGTGNTIYF. Here the CDR3 DNA reads TGTGCCAGCAGCCCACCTCAGGGGGGTACAGGAAACACCATATATTTT. The chain carries TRBV7-9 and TRBJ1-3; 7 bases agree with TRBD1. CDR3 size: 16 residues. V shed 5 bases, J shed 4 bases, and the junction held 11 bases outside the gene matches. Germline lookup yields CDR1 SEHNR and CDR2 FQNEAQ (reference sequence).

Of note for this clone: The junction differs from germline at one of its ends, possibly a read error. The chain carries TRBV19 and TRBJ2-3, with D possibly matching TRBD2 (7 bases). Germline V gene sequence: CDR1 LNHDA, CDR2 SQIVND (reference sequence). This CDR3 is built from 15 residues. CDR3 in DNA: TGTGCCAGTAGTATGTTGGGGGGGCGCACGGATACGCAGTATTTT. Translation: CASSMLGGRTDTQYF.

This clone was observed once. V gene TRBV7-3 combines with J gene TRBJ2-7; D gene ambiguous. Germline CDR1 is SGHTA and CDR2 is FQGTGA. Trimming pared 3 bases from V and 6 bases from J, leaving 12 bases between. The CDR3 length is 13 residues. The CDR3 region has the DNA TGTGCCAGCAGCTTCTCCGAAGGCGGCGAGCAGTACTTC. Translation gives CASSFSEGGEQYF.

The chain is built from TRBV20-1 and TRBJ2-1, with a weak D call TRBD2 (6 bases). V was cut by 4 bases and J by 0 bases, with 13 bases left in between. This CDR3 region has 15 residues. The germline V gene encodes CDR1 DFQATT and CDR2 SNEGSKA (reference sequence). Here the CDR3 reads CSAIDRGSSYNEQFF. CDR3 in DNA: TGCAGTGCTATTGACCGGGGGAGCTCCTACAATGAGCAGTTCTTC.

The V and J genes are TRBV5-4 and TRBJ2-5; tentatively, D is TRBD2 (6 bases). The germline V gene encodes CDR1 SGHNT and CDR2 YYREEE (reference sequence). V shed 4 bases and J shed 3 bases, with 13 bases lying between them. The CDR3 runs 14 residues. In DNA form, the CDR3 reads TGTGCCAGCAGCCGCCCCGGAGGGGAAGAGACCCAGTACTTC. Residues: CASSRPGGEETQYF.

Remarks on this clone: The sample has other DNA sequences that encode this CDR3 too. J is TRBJ1-2 and V is TRBV4-2; D might be TRBD1 (5 bases). The V gene's germline CDR1 is LGHNA and CDR2 YNFKEQ. This CDR3 is built from 13 residues. V lost 3 bases to trimming and J lost 2 bases, with 7 bases between them. CDR3 nucleotide sequence: TGTGCCAGCAGCCAGGACAACAACTATGGCTACACCTTC. Translating gives CASSQDNNYGYTF.

The chain has TRBV29-1 and TRBJ1-2; D remains ambiguous. The germline V and J ends were trimmed by 4 bases and 0 bases, with 6 bases remaining between them. Germline V lookup: CDR1 SQVTM, CDR2 ANQGSEA. The CDR3 contains 12 residues. The CDR3: CSVVAANYGYTF. CDR3 coding DNA: TGCAGCGTTGTGGCAGCTAACTATGGCTACACCTTC.

This chain joins TRBV5-6 and TRBJ1-2; 10 nucleotides line up with TRBD1. The V gene end was trimmed by 0 bases and the J gene end by 8 bases; junction bases not matched to a gene: 4. The CDR3 consists of 14 residues. CDR1 SGHDT and CDR2 YYEEEE come from the germline V gene. DNA for the CDR3: TGTGCCAGCAGCTTGGGACAGGGGGCTCGCGGCTACACCTTC. Translated: CASSLGQGARGYTF.

The CDR3 protein is CATSPTRENSYEQYF. The CDR3 DNA reads as TGTGCCACCAGCCCGACTAGGGAGAACTCCTACGAGCAGTACTTC. This chain joins TRBV15 and TRBJ2-7; perhaps TRBD2 as D (6 bases). V was clipped by 5 bases and J by 0 bases, with 14 bases between them. The germline V gene encodes CDR1 LNHNV and CDR2 YYDKDF (reference sequence). The CDR3 loop spans 15 amino acids.

V and J are TRBV13 and TRBJ1-4; possible D gene TRBD1, 5 bases. V lost 8 bases and J lost 5, with 12 bases in between. Germline-derived CDR1 and CDR2 are PRHDT and FYEKMQ (reference sequence). CDR3 length: 13 residues. DNA of the CDR3: TGTGCCAGCGGGGCAGGCGGCAATGAAAAACTGTTTTTT. Translating it yields CASGAGGNEKLFF.

V and J are TRBV13 and TRBJ2-7; 13 positions agree with TRBD2. Unmatched junction bases numbered 4, after V lost 3 bases and J lost 2 bases. This CDR3 has 16 amino acids. Germline V gene data show CDR1 as PRHDT and CDR2 as FYEKMQ (reference sequence). The CDR3 nucleotides read TGTGCCAGCAGCTTCACTAGCGGGGGGGCCACCTACGAGCAGTACTTC. Amino acid sequence: CASSFTSGGATYEQYF.

The V call is TRBV3-1 (or the pseudogene TRBV3-2), the J call TRBJ2-2, with D possibly being TRBD1 (5 bases). In germline, CDR1 is LGHDT, CDR2 YNNKEL (reference sequence). Trimming removed 6 bases at V and 3 bases at J, with 8 bases between. The CDR3 has 13 amino acids. The CDR3 reads CASRGAHTGELFF. CDR3 DNA sequence: TGTGCCAGCAGAGGGGCCCACACCGGGGAGCTGTTTTTT.

The J gene is TRBJ1-3, the V gene TRBV7-9; 10 bases align to TRBD1. With V trimmed by 1 base and J by 3 bases, 3 bases remained unmatched. This CDR3 is 16 amino acids long. CDR1 SEHNR and CDR2 FQNEAQ come from the germline V gene (reference sequence). In DNA, the CDR3 is TGTGCCAGCAGCTTAGGACAGGGGGCATATGGAAACACCATATATTTT. It specifies CASSLGQGAYGNTIYF.

The chain has TRBV28 and TRBJ2-3, with TRBD2 identical over 13 bases. The CDR3 loop spans 15 amino acids. V shed 5 bases, J shed 3 bases, and the junction held 2 bases outside the gene matches. Germline V gene data show CDR1 as MDHEN and CDR2 as SYDVKM. The CDR3 bases are TGTGCCAGCAGTCCGGGACTAGCGGGGACAGATACGCAGTATTTT. It encodes CASSPGLAGTDTQYF.

The chain has TRBV6-5 and TRBJ2-3; D gene uncertain. Germline assignment: CDR1 MNHEY and CDR2 SVGAGI. Deletions cut 2 bases from V and 2 bases from J, with 8 bases between. The CDR3 sequence is 14 residues long. CDR3 DNA sequence: TGTGCCAGCAGTTACGACTCCTACACAGATACGCAGTATTTT. It encodes CASSYDSYTDTQYF.

The genes are TRBV11-3 and TRBJ2-6, with D perhaps TRBD2 (6 bases). CDR1 is SGHNT, CDR2 YENEEA, per germline. The CDR3 consists of 16 residues. The V end was cut by 5 bases, the J end by 0 bases, with 11 bases between. The CDR3 DNA sequence: TGTGCCAGCAGCCCGGGGGTGGGCTCTGGGGCCAACGTCCTGACTTTC. Translation: CASSPGVGSGANVLTF.

The chain uses TRBV14 and TRBJ2-7, with D perhaps TRBD1 (5 bases). Germline CDR1 is SGHDN and CDR2 is FVKESK. Trimming stripped 0 bases from V and 6 bases from J, with 15 bases between. CDR3 length equals 15 residues. CDR3 residues: CASSQDRQGPREQYF. Here the CDR3 DNA reads TGTGCCAGCAGCCAAGACCGCCAGGGTCCGCGCGAGCAGTACTTC.

This clone has just a few counts. The V call is TRBV19, the J call TRBJ1-6; 8 nucleotides agree with TRBD1. V gave up 3 bases and J gave up 6 bases; unmatched junction bases: 7. CDR1 is LNHDA, CDR2 SQIVND, per germline (reference sequence). This CDR3 is built from 16 residues. CDR3 coding DNA: TGTGCCAGTAGTATCCCGCGGACAGGGATTAATTCACCCCTCCACTTT. It is translated as CASSIPRTGINSPLHF.

The rearrangement joins TRBV2 to TRBJ2-6, with D perhaps TRBD1 (5 bases). Germline V gene data show CDR1 as SNHLY and CDR2 as FYNNEI. This CDR3 region has 15 residues. V was cut by 5 bases and J by 2 bases, with 10 bases left in between. The CDR3 loop is CASSPGAPGANVLTF. The CDR3 DNA is TGTGCCAGCAGTCCTGGGGCTCCTGGGGCCAACGTCCTGACTTTC.

This chain links TRBV7-9 with TRBJ2-7; D gene ambiguous. Germline assignment: CDR1 SEHNR and CDR2 FQNEAQ (reference sequence). Trimming pared 5 bases from V and 6 bases from J, leaving 14 bases between. The CDR3 loop spans 13 amino acids. The CDR3 sequence is CASSLLGSFEQYF. The CDR3 DNA follows: TGTGCCAGCAGCCTGTTGGGCAGCTTCGAGCAGTACTTC.

About this clone: Other DNA sequences from this sample encode an identical CDR3 as well. The chain joins TRBV7-9 to TRBJ2-1; 7 positions match TRBD1. Germline lookup yields CDR1 SEHNR and CDR2 FQNEAQ (reference sequence). The CDR3 length is 15 residues. After removal of 1 base from V and 2 bases from J, the junction contained 2 bases not matched to a gene. The DNA for the CDR3 is TGTGCCAGCAGCTTAGGACAGGGCACCTACAATGAGCAGTTCTTC. Residues: CASSLGQGTYNEQFF. Using reference TRBV7-9 and TRBJ2-1 for the parts outside the CDR3, the full variable domain is DTGVSQNPRHKITKRGQNVTFRCDPISEHNRLYWYRQTLGQGPEFLTYFQNEAQLEKSRLLSDRFSAERPKGSFSTLEIQRTEQGDSAMYLCASSLGQGTYNEQFFGPGTRLTVL.

This rearrangement joins TRBV5-1 to TRBJ2-1; D is undetermined. CDR3 length equals 12 residues. The ends were cut back, 0 bases at V and 8 bases at J, with 6 bases in the middle. Germline V CDR1 and CDR2: SGHRS, YFSETQ. This chain's CDR3 is CASSLAGDEQFF. The CDR3 DNA is TGCGCCAGCAGCTTGGCTGGAGATGAGCAGTTCTTC.

The rearrangement links TRBV28 to TRBJ2-5; D might be TRBD1 (6 bases). Trimming removed 6 bases from V and 0 bases from J, with 17 bases in between. Germline V CDR1 and CDR2: MDHEN, SYDVKM. The CDR3 is made up of 16 amino acids. DNA for the CDR3: TGTGCCAGCAGCTTGGGCTTGACAGGATACCAAGAGACCCAGTACTTC. This gives the protein CASSLGLTGYQETQYF.

Only one count was recorded for this clone. This rearrangement joins TRBV10-3 to TRBJ1-1; D gene ambiguous. Germline V gene lookup returns CDR1 ENHRY and CDR2 SYGVKD. CDR3 length equals 13 residues. Trimming took off 0 bases at V and 3 bases at J, with 5 bases between the two ends. CDR3 protein: CAISESRDTEAFF. The CDR3 DNA reads as TGTGCCATCAGTGAGTCGCGAGACACTGAAGCTTTCTTT.

This clone was detected only a few times. The chain combines TRBV19 with TRBJ1-5, with D uncertain. The CDR3 spans 15 residues. Germline CDR1 is LNHDA and CDR2 is SQIVND (reference sequence). V was clipped by 5 bases and J by 3 bases, with 14 bases between them. The CDR3 spells CASSEGRRNNQPQHF. The CDR3 DNA sequence: TGTGCCAGTAGTGAGGGTAGGCGCAACAATCAGCCCCAGCATTTT.

The chain employs TRBV7-9 and TRBJ2-3, with TRBD1 identical over 7 bases. Germline lookup yields CDR1 SEHNR and CDR2 FQNEAQ (reference sequence). CDR3 length: 15 amino acids. With 3 bases clipped from V and 0 bases from J, the junction kept 3 bases outside the gene matches. CDR3 residues: CASSFGQASTDTQYF. In DNA form, the CDR3 reads TGTGCCAGCAGCTTTGGACAGGCAAGCACAGATACGCAGTATTTT.